A single sample gave rise to the 20 T cell receptor beta chains below, sequenced in a study of OX40 agonist ivuxolimab in advanced cancers. Receptor libraries were prepared by the immunoSEQ multiplex PCR assay. This immuneACCESS table, as held by TCRdb, lists in-frame sequences with V and J called but not all clones. Of the missing ones, under half trace to an unresolved V gene in checked studies; the others have no known cause. This sample gives about 79,000 clones in total; about 85% of them show up just once. The ten most abundant clones make up less than 4.5% of the sample. The sample consisted of CD4+ or CD8+ T cells sorted from blood, taken in a trial of the OX40 agonist ivuxolimab. All receptors come from an adult with an advanced solid tumor such as melanoma, head and neck, liver or kidney cancer.

The rearrangement joins TRBV28 to TRBJ2-5; TRBD1 agrees at 7 bases. This CDR3 is 14 amino acids long. J was trimmed by 1 base and V by 3 bases; bases with no gene match: 2. Germline CDR1 and CDR2: MDHEN and SYDVKM. The CDR3 DNA is TGTGCCAGCAGTTTGAGGACAGGCCAAGAGACCCAGTACTTC. It is translated as CASSLRTGQETQYF.

To note about this clone: One end of the junction is discordant with germline, which a read error may explain. The chain uses TRBV28 and TRBJ1-2; D is unresolved. The CDR3 is 15 residues long. Germline CDR1 and CDR2: MDHEN and SYDVKM. The DNA of the CDR3 is TGTGCCAGCAGTCCAGAGGGCGGCGATGGTTATGGCCACACCTTC. It translates to CASSPEGGDGYGHTF.

This sequence joins TRBV5-1 and TRBJ2-3; 11 bases are a match to TRBD2. This CDR3 has 16 residues. The J segment lost 5 bases and the V segment lost 4 bases, leaving 9 bases of the junction unmatched. CDR1 is SGHRS and CDR2 is YFSETQ in the germline V gene. The CDR3 nucleotides are TGCGCCAGCAGCCCGCTACTAGCGGGAGCGGGAGATACGCAGTATTTT. Protein product: CASSPLLAGAGDTQYF.

The chain uses TRBV5-5 and TRBJ2-2; 7 bases line up with TRBD1. This CDR3 is built from 19 residues. Trimming at V came to 5 bases and at J to 0 bases, leaving 16 bases not matched to a gene. Germline values: CDR1 SGHKS, CDR2 YYEKEE (reference sequence). For the CDR3, the DNA is TGTGCCAGCAGTCTGGTTGACCCTCGACAGGGTTCGAACACCGGGGAGCTGTTTTTT. As protein: CASSLVDPRQGSNTGELFF.

As DNA, the CDR3 is TGTGCCAGCACACGAACGGGGGGCTCCTATAATTCACCCCTCCACTTT. Amino acids: CASTRTGGSYNSPLHF. V is TRBV7-9 and J is TRBJ1-6, with D maybe TRBD1 (5 bases). The V gene lost 7 bases and the J gene lost 0 bases, with 13 bases spanning the gap. The germline V gene encodes CDR1 SEHNR and CDR2 FQNEAQ (reference sequence). There are 16 residues in the CDR3.

The rearrangement uses TRBV4-3 and TRBJ1-1, with TRBD1 matching 11 bases. Losses at the gene ends were 6 bases for V and 5 bases for J; bases not matched to a gene: 5. In germline, CDR1 is LGHNA, CDR2 YSLEER. This CDR3 has 14 residues. The CDR3 nucleotides read TGCGCCAGCAGTTGGGGGACAGGGGGTACTGAAGCTTTCTTT. Residues: CASSWGTGGTEAFF.

The V gene is TRBV4-1, the J gene TRBJ2-1; D is uncertain. V lost 0 bases and J lost 4, with 7 bases in between. Germline V CDR1 and CDR2: MGHRA, YSYEKL. This CDR3 spans 14 amino acids. The CDR3 nucleotides are TGCGCCAGCAGCCAAGAGAATAGTTACAATGAGCAGTTCTTC. As protein: CASSQENSYNEQFF.

The chain recombines TRBV7-9 with TRBJ2-1, with D perhaps matching TRBD2 (6 bases). V was pared by 5 bases and J by 5 bases, with 16 bases between. The germline V gene has CDR1 SEHNR and CDR2 FQNEAQ (reference sequence). The CDR3 totals 15 residues. The CDR3 DNA reads TGTGCCAGCAGCCACACGGGGGTAGCCGACAATGAGCAGTTCTTC. It codes for CASSHTGVADNEQFF.

V gene TRBV9 combines with J gene TRBJ2-3; the D gene is possibly TRBD1 (5 bases). Germline lookup yields CDR1 SGDLS and CDR2 YYNGEE. The CDR3 length is 14 residues. V dropped 0 bases and J dropped 2 bases, with 7 bases sitting between them. DNA for the CDR3: TGTGCCAGCAGCGTAGATGGGGCCACAGATACGCAGTATTTT. It yields the protein CASSVDGATDTQYF.

The chain employs TRBV11-2 and TRBJ2-1; TRBD1 might be the D (6 bases). Germline V gene sequence: CDR1 SGHAT, CDR2 FQNNGV. V dropped 4 bases and J dropped 3 bases, with 19 bases sitting between them. This CDR3 spans 17 amino acids. The CDR3 nucleotides read TGTGCCAGCAGCTCCTCCAGGGGCAGGGACCACTACAATGAGCAGTTCTTC. Translating gives CASSSSRGRDHYNEQFF.

The genes are TRBV19 and TRBJ1-4; D remains unclear. Germline CDR1 reads LNHDA; CDR2 reads SQIVND (reference sequence). V lost 3 bases to trimming and J lost 4 bases, with 9 bases between them. The CDR3 has 14 residues. The CDR3 sequence is CASSISADNEKLFF. Written as DNA, the CDR3 is TGTGCCAGTAGTATCTCGGCAGATAATGAAAAACTGTTTTTT.

The chain has TRBV21-1 and TRBJ2-7; the table calls TRBD1, which could not be checked here. TRBV21-1 counts as a pseudogene. The CDR3 is 19 amino acids. In nucleotides, the CDR3 is TGTGCCAGCAGCAAAGAGGCGAGTGACAGGGGGCTTCCGTCGTACGAGCAGTACTTC. This codes for CASSKEASDRGLPSYEQYF.

This chain connects TRBV2 to TRBJ2-5; TRBD2 matches 10 bases. Germline V gene lookup returns CDR1 SNHLY and CDR2 FYNNEI. This CDR3 contains 15 residues. Trimming took 7 bases from V and 4 from J; bases not matched to a gene: 9. The CDR3 here is CASNLRTSGRETQYF. In DNA form, the CDR3 reads TGTGCCAGCAATTTACGGACTAGCGGTCGAGAGACCCAGTACTTC.

The chain carries TRBV28 and TRBJ1-5, with D tentatively TRBD1 (5 bases). V was clipped by 6 bases and J by 4 bases, with 7 bases between them. CDR1 is MDHEN, CDR2 SYDVKM, per germline. This CDR3 has 12 amino acids. The CDR3: CASRGGNQPQHF. The CDR3 nucleotides are TGTGCCAGCAGGGGGGGTAATCAGCCCCAGCATTTT. The variable domain in full, with the rest retrieved from reference TRBV28 and TRBJ1-5, is DVKVTQSSRYLVKRTGEKVFLECVQDMDHENMFWYRQDPGLGLRLIYFSYDVKMKEKGDIPEGYSVSREKKERFSLILESASTNQTSMYLCASRGGNQPQHFGDGTRLSIL.

This chain links TRBV7-2 with TRBJ2-6, with 9 bases matching TRBD2. Germline trimming cut 5 bases from V and 1 base from J; bases unmatched to any gene: 12. The CDR3 is made up of 19 amino acids. Germline CDR1 SGHTA, CDR2 FQGNSA. CDR3 nucleotide sequence: TGTGCCAGCAGCCCCCAAGTAGCGGGAGACCCATCTGGGGCCAACGTCCTGACTTTC. Translation gives CASSPQVAGDPSGANVLTF.

The rearrangement links TRBV7-3 to TRBJ1-5; D is uncertain. V gave up 5 bases and J gave up 4 bases, with 9 bases separating them. CDR1 SGHTA and CDR2 FQGTGA come from the germline V gene. CDR3 size: 13 residues. The CDR3, as DNA: TGTGCCAGCAGCCTAGACCAGAATCAGCCCCAGCATTTT. Its translation is CASSLDQNQPQHF.

The chain has TRBV28 and TRBJ1-6, with 8 bases identical to TRBD1. The V gene end was trimmed by 6 bases and the J gene end by 7 bases; junction bases not matched to a gene: 8. The CDR3 has 15 amino acids. Germline-derived CDR1 and CDR2 are MDHEN and SYDVKM. In nucleotides, the CDR3 is TGTGCCAGCAGATGGACAGGGCGCTCAAATTCACCCCTCCACTTT. Translation gives CASRWTGRSNSPLHF.

The chain uses TRBV4-1 and TRBJ2-3, with D possibly matching TRBD2 (5 bases). Germline V lookup: CDR1 MGHRA, CDR2 YSYEKL. Between the trimmed V and J ends, which lost 6 bases and 0 bases, there was a span of 7 bases. The CDR3 is 13 amino acids. This CDR3 is CASRAASTDTQYF. As DNA, the CDR3 is TGCGCCAGCAGAGCGGCTAGCACAGATACGCAGTATTTT.

The V and J genes are TRBV6-6 and TRBJ2-2; a possible D gene is TRBD2 (6 bases). CDR3 length: 13 amino acids. CDR1 is MNHNY and CDR2 is SVGAGI in the germline V gene (reference sequence). V shed 2 bases and J shed 13 bases, with 14 bases lying between them. CDR3 in DNA: TGTGCCAGCAGTTACCTGGGACTTGAGGGGCTGTTTTTT. Translating gives CASSYLGLEGLFF.

V gene TRBV5-4 combines with J gene TRBJ2-7; 9 bases line up with TRBD2. The CDR3 is 14 amino acids. V was clipped by 3 bases and J by 2 bases; unmatched bases: 3. The germline V gene has CDR1 SGHNT and CDR2 YYREEE (reference sequence). The CDR3 spells CASSSSGTTYEQYF. CDR3 DNA: TGTGCCAGCAGCTCTAGCGGGACCACCTACGAGCAGTACTTC.